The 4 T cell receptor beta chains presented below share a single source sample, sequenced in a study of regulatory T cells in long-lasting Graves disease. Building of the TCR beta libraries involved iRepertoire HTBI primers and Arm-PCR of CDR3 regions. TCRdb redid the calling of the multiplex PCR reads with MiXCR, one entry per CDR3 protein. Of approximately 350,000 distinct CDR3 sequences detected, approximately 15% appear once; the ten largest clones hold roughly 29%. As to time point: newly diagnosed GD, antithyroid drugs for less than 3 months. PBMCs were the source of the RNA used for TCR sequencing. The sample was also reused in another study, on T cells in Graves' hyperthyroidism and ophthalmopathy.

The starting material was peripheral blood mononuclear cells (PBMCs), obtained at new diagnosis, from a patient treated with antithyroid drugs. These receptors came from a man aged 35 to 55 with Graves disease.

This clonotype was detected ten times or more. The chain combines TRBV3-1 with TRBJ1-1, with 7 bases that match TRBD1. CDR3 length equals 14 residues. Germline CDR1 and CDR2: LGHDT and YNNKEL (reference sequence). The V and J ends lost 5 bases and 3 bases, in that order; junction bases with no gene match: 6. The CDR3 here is CASSSRDSYTEAFF. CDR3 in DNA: TGTGCCAGCAGCTCCCGGGACAGTTACACTGAAGCTTTCTTT. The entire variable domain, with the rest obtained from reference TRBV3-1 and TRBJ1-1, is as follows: DTAVSQTPKYLVTQMGNDKSIKCEQNLGHDTMYWYKQDSKKFLKIMFSYNNKELIINETVPNRFSPKSPDKAHLNLHINSLELGDSAVYFCASSSRDSYTEAFFGQGTRLTVV.

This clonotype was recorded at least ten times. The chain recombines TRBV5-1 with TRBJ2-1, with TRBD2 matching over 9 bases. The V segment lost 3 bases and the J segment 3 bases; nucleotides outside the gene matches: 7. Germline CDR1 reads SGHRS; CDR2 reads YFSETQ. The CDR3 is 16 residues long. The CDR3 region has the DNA TGCGCCAGCAGCTCGGATAGCGGGGGAGGCTACAATGAGCAGTTCTTC. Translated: CASSSDSGGGYNEQFF.

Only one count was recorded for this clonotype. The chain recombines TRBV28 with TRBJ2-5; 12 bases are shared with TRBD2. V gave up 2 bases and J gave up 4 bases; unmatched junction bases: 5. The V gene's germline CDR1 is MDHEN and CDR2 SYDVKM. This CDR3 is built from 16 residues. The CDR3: CASSLRASGGGETQYF. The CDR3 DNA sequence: TGTGCCAGCAGTTTAAGGGCTAGCGGGGGGGGAGAGACCCAGTACTTC.

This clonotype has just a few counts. The CDR3 here is CASSSGQGDLYGYTF. The CDR3 region has the DNA TGTGCCAGCAGCTCCGGACAGGGGGACCTCTATGGCTACACCTTC. V is TRBV7-9 and J is TRBJ1-2, with 10 bases identical to TRBD1. This CDR3 is built from 15 residues. Germline V gene sequence: CDR1 SEHNR, CDR2 FQNEAQ (reference sequence). The V gene end was trimmed by 4 bases and the J gene end by 4 bases; junction bases not matched to a gene: 6.